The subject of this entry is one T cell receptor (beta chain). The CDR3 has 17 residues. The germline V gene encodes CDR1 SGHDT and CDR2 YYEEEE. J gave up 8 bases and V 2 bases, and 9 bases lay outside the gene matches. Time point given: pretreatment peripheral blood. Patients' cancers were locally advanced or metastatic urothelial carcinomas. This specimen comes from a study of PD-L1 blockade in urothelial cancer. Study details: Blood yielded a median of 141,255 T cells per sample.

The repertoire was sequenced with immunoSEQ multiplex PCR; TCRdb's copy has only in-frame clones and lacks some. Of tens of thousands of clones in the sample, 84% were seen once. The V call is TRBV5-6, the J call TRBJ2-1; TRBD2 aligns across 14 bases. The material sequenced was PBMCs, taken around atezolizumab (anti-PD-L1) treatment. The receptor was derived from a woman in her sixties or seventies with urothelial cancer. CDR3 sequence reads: CASSFRPGLAGVHEQFF. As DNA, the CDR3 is TGTGCCAGCAGCTTTCGTCCGGGACTAGCGGGAGTGCATGAGCAGTTCTTC.